This paragraph reports one T cell receptor (beta chain). The target antigen is unknown. The data are from a study of CD8 T cells in ankylosing spondylitis. Study observations and caveats: Both synovial fluid and blood in reactive arthritis had previously been reported to carry some motif variants. A TCR beta motif of 8 or 9 highly homologous variants appeared characteristic of ankylosing spondylitis blood.

MiXCR, run by TCRdb on the 5' RACE reads, gives a single entry per CDR3 protein. The top ten clones hold approximately 0.5% of a sample with more than 650,000 distinct CDR3 sequences, about 10% of them seen once. Germline lookup yields CDR1 ENHRY and CDR2 SYGVKD. V was shortened by 4 bases and J by 3 bases, with 9 bases between the two germline ends. The CDR3 covers 13 residues. V is TRBV10-3 and J is TRBJ1-1; D is unresolved. The TCR comes from a male donor with ankylosing spondylitis. Material: blood, either unsorted or a sorted T cell fraction (not recorded which). The CDR3 protein is CAISGGPDTEAFF. CDR3 sequence (DNA): TGTGCCATCAGTGGGGGTCCGGACACTGAAGCTTTCTTT.